This entry features one T cell receptor beta chain sequence. Different DNA sequences within this sample yield the same CDR3. Here immunoSEQ multiplex PCR was the method, and the copy in TCRdb shows in-frame clones only, minus some. The sample yields about 410,000 clones, 80% to 95% seen once. This entry is derived from a study of control samples from healthy donors and cancer patients. Sequencing input: PBMCs. The receptor was derived from a man aged 35 to 55 with head and neck cancer.

The CDR3, as DNA: TGTGCCAGCAGCGTAGGGACTAGCGGGGCCTACGAGCAGTACTTC. Translated, it gives CASSVGTSGAYEQYF. The chain couples TRBV9 to TRBJ2-7; 12 nucleotides agree with TRBD2. The V gene's germline CDR1 is SGDLS and CDR2 YYNGEE. V shed 0 bases and J 2 bases; nucleotides not matched to a gene: 0. The CDR3 contains 15 residues.